This T cell receptor (beta chain) was found in a study of T cells expressing NK-cell markers (dated by TCRdb to the early 2020s). In the study overall: Eight or nine donors provided sorted CD3+CD56+NKG2C+, CD3+CD56+NKG2C- and CD3+CD56-NKG2C+ T-cell subsets, whose TCR beta-chain repertoires were profiled. Among the eight sequenced donors, only one was HCMV-seronegative, while the other seven were HCMV-seropositive. The study sequenced eight donors, all healthy volunteers chosen at random: three men and five women. The libraries were sequenced on Illumina HiSeq 2000/2500, MiSeq or NextSeq, producing 2 x 150 bp reads. Paper-wide results and their limitations: Those dominant clonotypes were again the most abundant among CD3+CD56-NKG2C+ cells in a few donors, at about 25-60.1%. Whether the expanded NKG2C-expressing T cell clones were specific for HCMV antigens remained unclear. For about 6 donors, the dominant CD3+CD56+NKG2C+ clonotypes were among the top 10 CD8+ clonotypes and accounted for about 1.0-8% of CD8+ T cells.

The CDR3 spans 19 residues, from the cysteine through the phenylalanine. DNA was not recorded. The germline V gene (reference sequence) yields MNHEY for CDR1 and SMNVEV for CDR2. To determine HCMV serostatus, a commercial ELISA kit was used to detect HCMV-specific IgG in serum. Peripheral blood mononuclear cells were isolated from blood by Ficoll density gradient centrifugation. A word on this clonotype: It has no known antigen specificity.

Sequencing relied on an Illumina HiSeq 2000. TCR beta cDNA libraries were prepared using 5'RACE template switching, which introduced a universal primer site and unique molecular identifiers. Priming for cDNA synthesis came from the TCR beta constant segment, and two successive PCR amplification steps followed. The published analysis was carried out like this. Reads were demultiplexed and grouped by UMI with MIGEC, and clonotypes were assembled and quantified with MiTCR. To exclude erroneous sequences, any TCR cDNA sequence not supported by at least two reads was discarded. Downstream repertoire analysis used the tcR package, and clonotypes were matched across fractions by CDR3 nucleotide sequence plus V segment. Antigen specificity was annotated against VDJdb with VDJmatch, allowing one amino acid substitution in CDR3. TCRdb reprocessed the reads, reporting each CDR3 protein sequence once and no DNA. The V and J calls here are based on TCRdb, not the publication. The table for this sample lists fewer than 550,000 distinct CDR3 sequences. Roughly 1.4% of the sample is in the top ten clones.

The sample taken for sequencing was blood T cells: a sorted CD56 or NKG2C T cell subset, CD4+ or CD8+ T cells, or bulk PBMC T cells (not recorded which). Recombination linked TRBV27 to TRBJ1-5; TCRdb designates TRBD1, a call that cannot be tested without DNA. The receptor was isolated from a woman aged 45-59 years in good health. Donor details come from another sample of the same person, matched by shared clones. The CDR3 corresponds to CASSLLFRGERDSNQPQHF.